This TCR beta chain derives from a study of identical twins. CDR1 and CDR2 from the germline V gene are SGHRS and YFSETQ. V was shortened by 5 bases and J by 8 bases, with 19 bases between the two germline ends. This CDR3 comprises 14 residues. TCRdb used MiXCR to reprocess the 5' RACE reads, holding one entry per CDR3 protein. The sample gives hundreds of thousands of distinct CDR3 sequences, roughly 18% of which show up once; around 13% is in the top ten. This clonotype was observed a few times. As yet, its antigen is unknown. General study results and limits: Twin-shared out-of-frame alpha sequences were enriched for low generation probability.

The sample also formed part of further work on T cells expressing NK-cell markers.

The chain uses TRBV5-1 and TRBJ1-2, with D perhaps matching TRBD1 (6 bases). Sequenced: PBMCs. This TCR derives from a woman under 30 in good health. CDR3 amino acids: CASRPLTGGFGYTF. The CDR3 bases are TGCGCCAGCAGGCCTCTGACAGGAGGATTCGGCTACACCTTC.